These 10 T cell receptor beta chains share one sample of origin, sequenced in a study of T cells in Graves' hyperthyroidism and ophthalmopathy (dated by TCRdb to 2018 to 2020). Libraries were prepared through multiplex PCR. The data were produced on an Illumina HiSeq 2000. TCR beta CDR3 regions were amplified from RNA transcripts. The first round of RT-PCR for the TCR CDR3 was performed with the HTBI primer set and the Qiagen OneStep RT-PCR kit. The public reads were quality trimmed at Q25 with fastp and then assembled into clones with MiXCR by TCRdb, keeping productive beta chains. Entries are consolidated by CDR3 protein sequence, retaining the most common genes and DNA. This sample holds over 700,000 distinct CDR3 sequences; over 35% were observed only once. Of the sample, 7.5% to 9.5% falls within the top ten clones. Sample: blood. The receptors were sampled from a man younger than 35 with Graves' hyperthyroidism.

This clonotype occurred a few times. The V call is TRBV2, the J call TRBJ1-6; D remains ambiguous. V was trimmed by 2 bases and J by 4 bases, leaving 9 bases between them. Germline CDR1 SNHLY, CDR2 FYNNEI. This CDR3 has 15 amino acids. The CDR3 protein is CASSENSQYNSPLHF. The CDR3 nucleotides read TGTGCCAGCAGTGAAAATTCACAGTATAATTCACCCCTCCACTTT.

In this sample, this clonotype turned up many times. This rearrangement joins TRBV29-1 to TRBJ1-1; D is ambiguous. The CDR3 extends over 11 amino acids. CDR1 and CDR2 (germline): SQVTM, ANQGSEA. The V end lost 4 bases, the J end lost 4 bases, and 7 bases lay between the germline ends. The CDR3 region is CSVGRSTEAFF. As DNA, the CDR3 is TGCAGCGTTGGACGGAGCACTGAAGCTTTCTTT.

This clonotype was observed many times. The CDR3 spells CASSQRGLGNTEAFF. CDR3 DNA sequence: TGTGCCAGCAGCCAACGGGGGCTCGGGAACACTGAAGCTTTCTTT. This rearrangement joins TRBV14 to TRBJ1-1, with a possible D match to TRBD1 (6 bases). There are 15 residues in the CDR3. CDR1 is SGHDN and CDR2 is FVKESK in the germline V gene. Trimming left V 2 bases short and J 1 base short, with 11 bases between. Full variable domain (missing parts from reference TRBV14 and TRBJ1-1): EAGVTQFPSHSVIEKGQTVTLRCDPISGHDNLYWYRRVMGKEIKFLLHFVKESKQDESGMPNNRFLAERTGGTYSTLKVQPAELEDSGVYFCASSQRGLGNTEAFFGQGTRLTVV.

This clonotype has at least ten counts. J is TRBJ1-5 and V is TRBV2; D might be TRBD1 (6 bases). Germline-derived CDR1 and CDR2 are SNHLY and FYNNEI. The V end lost 6 bases, the J end lost 6 bases, and 15 bases lay between the germline ends. The CDR3 is 14 amino acids. The CDR3 sequence is CASRYRESGQPQHF. CDR3 in DNA: TGTGCCAGCAGATACAGGGAATCGGGTCAGCCCCAGCATTTT.

About this clonotype: This clone may be a read error of a much larger clone one base away. The missing conserved phenylalanine or tryptophan at the end of this CDR3 makes a read error likely. V is TRBV7-3 and J is TRBJ1-6; D unresolved. This CDR3 region has 15 residues. In germline, CDR1 is SGHTA, CDR2 FQGTGA. Trimming stripped 1 base from V and 10 bases from J, with 14 bases between. CDR3 sequence reads: CASSLSSAGSSPLHS. The CDR3 DNA reads as TGTGCCAGCAGCTTAAGCTCCGCGGGATCGTCACCCCTCCACTCT.

V usage is TRBV25-1 and J usage is TRBJ1-2; D is undetermined. CDR3 length equals 12 residues. The germline CDR1 and CDR2 sequences are MGHDK and SYGVNS. Trimming shortened V by 5 bases and J by 5 bases, and 9 bases separated the two germline ends. The CDR3 reads CASSRGEYGYTF. CDR3 nucleotides: TGTGCCAGCAGTCGCGGGGAATATGGCTACACCTTC.

This clonotype was picked up many times. The chain employs TRBV20-1 and TRBJ1-6; tentative D call: TRBD1 (6 bases). Germline lookup yields CDR1 DFQATT and CDR2 SNEGSKA (reference sequence). The CDR3 is 13 residues long. Trimming cost V 5 bases and J 7 bases, with 12 bases left between them. As DNA, the CDR3 is TGCAGTGCTGTAGGACAGATCAATTCACCCCTCCACTTT. It is translated as CSAVGQINSPLHF.

The chain carries TRBV5-6 and TRBJ2-6; TRBD1 matches at 7 bases. CDR1 and CDR2 (germline): SGHDT, YYEEEE. The CDR3 length is 17 residues. V trimming: 4 bases; J trimming: 1 base; junction bases outside the gene matches: 8. CDR3: CASSPISTGSGANVLTF. DNA of the CDR3: TGTGCCAGCAGCCCTATCTCGACAGGGTCTGGGGCCAACGTCCTGACTTTC.

The V gene is TRBV7-8, the J gene TRBJ1-1, with D possibly matching TRBD1 (5 bases). Between the trimmed V and J ends, which lost 5 bases and 9 bases, there was a span of 16 bases. The CDR3 is 13 amino acids. Per germline, CDR1 SGHVS and CDR2 FQNEAQ. In DNA, the CDR3 is TGTGCCAGCAGCCCGCGACTGGGACTCCAAGCTTTCTTT. Translated, it gives CASSPRLGLQAFF.

This sequence joins TRBV15 and TRBJ2-2; TRBD1 matches at 9 bases. Germline CDR1 reads LNHNV; CDR2 reads YYDKDF (reference sequence). Trimming at V came to 5 bases and at J to 5 bases, leaving 9 bases not matched to a gene. The CDR3 has 16 residues. The CDR3 here is CATSGLGQGKTGELFF. CDR3 in DNA: TGTGCCACCAGCGGATTGGGACAGGGAAAGACCGGGGAGCTGTTTTTT.